These 20 T cell receptor beta chains share one sample of origin, sequenced in a study of T-cell memory formation after mild COVID-19. TCRdb reprocessed the 5' RACE reads via MiXCR and lists one record per CDR3 protein. The sample holds hundreds of thousands of distinct CDR3 sequences, roughly 13% seen once. Sequencing input: PBMCs or a T cell subset sorted from them (not recorded which). The source of these receptors is a man aged 18 to 30 who had mild COVID-19 (a few samples of this study predate the infection). Cell type and time point are not known.

This chain joins TRBV6-2 or TRBV6-3 and TRBJ1-5; D call uncertain. The CDR3 is 13 residues long. CDR1 and CDR2 from the germline V gene are MNHEY and SVGEGT. V lost 7 bases, J lost 1 base, and 8 bases lay in between. The CDR3 nucleotides read TGTGCCAGCAAAAGAAGCAGCAATCAGCCCCAGCATTTT. Protein: CASKRSSNQPQHF.

The chain links TRBV6-2 or TRBV6-3 to TRBJ1-6; D unresolved. Trimming removed 1 base at V and 14 bases at J, with 15 bases between. CDR3 length: 14 residues. Germline V CDR1 and CDR2: MNHEY, SVGEGT. As DNA, the CDR3 is TGTGCCAGCAGTTACTGGGCAGGTAGTCTAGCCCTCCACTTT. This sequence encodes CASSYWAGSLALHF.

This clonotype was seen only a few times. J is TRBJ2-7 and V is TRBV5-4; D tentatively fits TRBD1 or TRBD2 (6 bases each). The length of the CDR3 is 16 residues. Germline values: CDR1 SGHNT, CDR2 YYREEE (reference sequence). Trimming pared 4 bases from V and 0 bases from J, leaving 17 bases between. The CDR3 DNA follows: TGTGCCAGCAGCCCAGGGACCGGGGGCGCCTCCTACGAGCAGTACGTC. Residues: CASSPGTGGASYEQYV.

V gene TRBV24-1 combines with J gene TRBJ2-1; D is unresolved. Per germline, CDR1 KGHDR and CDR2 SFDVKD. Trimming removed 5 bases from V and 2 bases from J, with 6 bases in between. The CDR3 runs 13 residues. CDR3 nucleotide sequence: TGTGCCACCAGTGGGGGTCCCTACAATGAGCAGTTCTTC. It codes for CATSGGPYNEQFF.

The chain links TRBV11-2 to TRBJ2-3, with a possible D match to TRBD1 (5 bases). The CDR3 contains 14 residues. Per germline, CDR1 SGHAT and CDR2 FQNNGV. Between the trimmed V and J ends, which lost 7 bases and 3 bases, there was a span of 14 bases. The CDR3 sequence is CASTRPTVTDTQYF. Here the CDR3 DNA reads TGTGCCAGCACCCGCCCGACAGTTACAGATACGCAGTATTTT.

This clonotype appeared a few times. This chain connects TRBV6-5 to TRBJ1-2, with D uncertain. V lost 10 bases, J lost 4 bases, and 7 bases lay in between. The CDR3 is 10 amino acids. In germline, CDR1 is MNHEY, CDR2 SVGAGI. DNA for the CDR3: TGTGCCACCTTTCGCTATGGCTACACCTTC. This codes for CATFRYGYTF.

The chain links TRBV29-1 to TRBJ2-1, with 11 bases fitting TRBD2. There are 18 residues in the CDR3. Germline V gene data show CDR1 as SQVTM and CDR2 as ANQGSEA. V lost 0 bases and J lost 1; bases outside the gene matches: 8. CDR3 loop: CSVEEGGLAGGSYNEQFF. For the CDR3, the DNA is TGCAGCGTTGAAGAAGGCGGCCTAGCGGGGGGTTCCTACAATGAGCAGTTCTTC.

This clonotype has only a few counts. The chain combines TRBV29-1 with TRBJ2-3, with D perhaps being TRBD1 or TRBD2 (5 bases each). V shed 6 bases and J shed 2 bases, with 18 bases lying between them. From germline, CDR1 is SQVTM and CDR2 ANQGSEA. The CDR3 has 15 amino acids. CDR3 loop: CSVQRDLIDTDTQYF. In DNA form, the CDR3 reads TGCAGCGTCCAACGGGACCTGATTGACACAGATACGCAGTATTTT.

The J gene is TRBJ2-3, the V gene TRBV9, with no clear D. Trimming stripped 3 bases from V and 0 bases from J, with 8 bases between. There are 14 residues in the CDR3. Germline V gives CDR1 SGDLS, CDR2 YYNGEE. CDR3 nucleotides: TGTGCCAGCAGCGGGCATACTAGCACAGATACGCAGTATTTT. It is translated as CASSGHTSTDTQYF.

The chain combines TRBV20-1 with TRBJ1-5; no clear D gene. The CDR3 totals 15 residues. Germline-derived CDR1 and CDR2 are DFQATT and SNEGSKA (reference sequence). Trimming took off 0 bases at V and 9 bases at J, with 18 bases between the two ends. Here the CDR3 DNA reads TGCAGTGCTAGAGATGCCGCGATCGGGGAAGGGCCCCAGCATTTT. The encoded protein is CSARDAAIGEGPQHF.

This clonotype was recorded at least ten times. This chain joins TRBV3-1 and TRBJ1-2; D unresolved. Per the germline V gene, CDR1 is LGHDT and CDR2 is YNNKEL (reference sequence). CDR3 length equals 13 residues. V shed 0 bases and J shed 5 bases, with 7 bases lying between them. CDR3 coding DNA: TGTGCCAGCAGCCAAGAGCCGGTTTATGGCTACACCTTC. Protein: CASSQEPVYGYTF.

This clonotype was seen at least ten times. J is TRBJ2-7 and V is TRBV6-5, with 9 positions matching TRBD1. The germline V gene has CDR1 MNHEY and CDR2 SVGAGI. This CDR3 contains 14 residues. J lost 5 bases, V lost 6 bases, and 8 bases had no gene match. CDR3 nucleotide sequence: TGTGCCAGCAGGGAGGCTGGGACAGGGAACGAGCAGTACTTC. As protein: CASREAGTGNEQYF.

Only a few counts were recorded for this clonotype. The genes are TRBV20-1 and TRBJ2-3; 9 bases fit TRBD2. From germline, CDR1 is DFQATT and CDR2 SNEGSKA (reference sequence). V shed 1 base and J 11 bases; nucleotides not matched to a gene: 7. The CDR3 has 13 residues. This chain's CDR3 is CSARASGGSLQYF. The CDR3 nucleotides are TGCAGTGCTAGAGCGAGCGGGGGGAGCTTGCAGTATTTT.

The genes are TRBV5-1 and TRBJ2-3, with 11 nucleotides matching TRBD2. With 4 bases clipped from V and 0 bases from J, the junction kept 13 bases outside the gene matches. In germline, CDR1 is SGHRS, CDR2 YFSETQ. CDR3 size: 19 residues. CDR3: CASSPTSGGLRPSTDTQYF. Written as DNA, the CDR3 is TGCGCCAGCAGCCCCACTAGCGGGGGTCTCCGCCCTAGCACAGATACGCAGTATTTT.

Ten or more counts support this clonotype. The CDR3 nucleotides read TGTGCCAGCAGCTCTCTCGGGGGGGCCGGAGATACGCAGTATTTT. This translates into CASSSLGGAGDTQYF. This chain connects TRBV11-2 to TRBJ2-3, with TRBD2 identical over 8 bases. Per germline, CDR1 SGHAT and CDR2 FQNNGV. Trimming took 4 bases from V and 5 from J; bases not matched to a gene: 8. The CDR3 contains 15 residues.

This clonotype showed up many times. The V call is TRBV4-3, the J call TRBJ2-2; D is tentatively TRBD1 or TRBD2 (6 bases each). Germline V gives CDR1 LGHNA, CDR2 YSLEER. Between the trimmed V and J ends, which lost 0 bases and 2 bases, there was a span of 16 bases. This CDR3 has 18 amino acids. Here the CDR3 DNA reads TGCGCCAGCAGCCAAGAACCCCCCGGGGGCATAAACACCGGGGAGCTGTTTTTT. Protein sequence: CASSQEPPGGINTGELFF.

The V gene is TRBV25-1, the J gene TRBJ1-1; 7 positions agree with TRBD1. The germline CDR1 and CDR2 sequences are MGHDK and SYGVNS. V shed 6 bases and J 3 bases; nucleotides not matched to a gene: 7. The CDR3 runs 14 residues. The CDR3 sequence: CASRLGTADTEAFF. The CDR3 DNA reads TGTGCCAGCAGACTCGGGACAGCGGACACTGAAGCTTTCTTT.

V is TRBV7-2 and J is TRBJ1-1; unclear D gene. CDR1 SGHTA and CDR2 FQGNSA come from the germline V gene. The CDR3 loop spans 14 amino acids. V lost 2 bases, J lost 2 bases, and 9 bases lay in between. CDR3 bases: TGTGCCAGCAGCTTAAACAGCCAAAACACTGAAGCTTTCTTT. Its translation: CASSLNSQNTEAFF.

This clonotype was seen only a few times. V usage is TRBV11-2 and J usage is TRBJ2-5; the match to TRBD2 covers 9 bases. V shed 3 bases, J shed 3 bases, and the junction held 2 bases outside the gene matches. This CDR3 is 14 amino acids long. CDR1 SGHAT and CDR2 FQNNGV come from the germline V gene. CDR3 nucleotides: TGTGCCAGCAGCTTCGCGGGAGGGGAAGAGACCCAGTACTTC. As protein: CASSFAGGEETQYF. Full variable domain (missing parts from reference TRBV11-2 and TRBJ2-5): EAGVAQSPRYKIIEKRQSVAFWCNPISGHATLYWYQQILGQGPKLLIQFQNNGVVDDSQLPKDRFSAERLKGVDSTLKIQPAKLEDSAVYLCASSFAGGEETQYFGPGTRLLVL.

J is TRBJ2-7 and V is TRBV20-1; TRBD1 or TRBD2 may be the D gene (6 bases each). The V gene's germline CDR1 is DFQATT and CDR2 SNEGSKA (reference sequence). The CDR3 is 13 amino acids. The V end lost 3 bases, the J end lost 6 bases, and 15 bases lay between the germline ends. CDR3 DNA sequence: TGCAGTGCTAGGGCCCTAGGGGGGCGCGAGCAGTACGTC. Translated, it gives CSARALGGREQYV.